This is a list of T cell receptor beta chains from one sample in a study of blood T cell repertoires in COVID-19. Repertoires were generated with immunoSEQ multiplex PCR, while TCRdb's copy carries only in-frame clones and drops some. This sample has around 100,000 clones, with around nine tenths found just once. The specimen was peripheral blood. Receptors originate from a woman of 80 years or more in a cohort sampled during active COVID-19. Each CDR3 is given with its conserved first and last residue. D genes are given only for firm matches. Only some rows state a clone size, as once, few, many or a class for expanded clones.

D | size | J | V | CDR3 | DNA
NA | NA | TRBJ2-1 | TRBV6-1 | CASSEDGSSYNEQFF | TGTGCCAGCAGTGAGGACGGGAGCTCCTACAATGAGCAGTTCTTC
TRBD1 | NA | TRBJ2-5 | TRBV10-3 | CAISAQPGGETQYF | TGTGCCATCAGTGCTCAGCCAGGGGGTGAGACCCAGTACTTC
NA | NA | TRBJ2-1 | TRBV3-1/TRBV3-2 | CASSQDRVNYNEQFF | TGTGCCAGCAGCCAAGACCGCGTGAACTACAATGAGCAGTTCTTC
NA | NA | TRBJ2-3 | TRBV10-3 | CAISESQRTTGTDTQYF | TGTGCCATCAGTGAGTCGCAGCGGACGACGGGAACAGATACGCAGTATTTT
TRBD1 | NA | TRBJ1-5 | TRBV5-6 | CASSTGQGINQPQHF | TGTGCCAGCAGCACGGGACAGGGAATCAATCAGCCCCAGCATTTT
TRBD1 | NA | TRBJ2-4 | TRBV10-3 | CAISAGQGKNIQYF | TGTGCCATCAGTGCGGGACAGGGTAAAAACATTCAGTACTTC
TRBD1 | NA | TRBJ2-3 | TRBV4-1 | CASRSPGQGASDTQYF | TGCGCCAGCAGGTCCCCGGGACAGGGGGCTTCAGATACGCAGTATTTT
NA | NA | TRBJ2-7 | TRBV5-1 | CASSLAAVSEPTYEQYF | TGCGCCAGCAGCTTGGCCGCAGTGTCGGAGCCTACCTACGAGCAGTACTTC
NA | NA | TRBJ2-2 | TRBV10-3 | CAIRTGVANTGELFF | TGTGCCATCAGGACAGGAGTGGCGAACACCGGGGAGCTGTTTTTT
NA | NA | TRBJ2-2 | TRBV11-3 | CASSLGAGTGELFF | TGTGCCAGCAGCTTAGGGGCGGGCACCGGGGAGCTGTTTTTT
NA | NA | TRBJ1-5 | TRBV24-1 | CATSDGGDFNQPQHF | TGTGCCACTTCTGACGGGGGGGACTTCAATCAGCCCCAGCATTTT
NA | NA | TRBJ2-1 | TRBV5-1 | CASSTAGVVNEQFF | TGCGCCAGCAGCACCGCAGGGGTAGTCAATGAGCAGTTCTTC
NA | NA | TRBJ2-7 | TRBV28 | CASSFFRGKRYEQYF | TGTGCCAGCAGTTTTTTCCGCGGGAAACGGTACGAGCAGTACTTC
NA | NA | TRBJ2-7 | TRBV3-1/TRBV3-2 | CASSPSSYEQYF | TGTGCCAGCAGCCCGAGCTCCTACGAGCAGTACTTC
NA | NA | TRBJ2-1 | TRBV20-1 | CSASPPFGNEQFF | TGCAGTGCCAGTCCGCCTTTCGGCAATGAGCAGTTCTTC
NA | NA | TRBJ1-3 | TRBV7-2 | CASSPTSSGNTIYF | TGTGCCAGCAGCCCGACAAGCTCTGGAAACACCATATATTTT
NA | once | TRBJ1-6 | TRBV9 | CASSVEGAFGSPLHF | TGTGCCAGCAGCGTCGAAGGGGCGTTTGGATCACCCCTCCACTTT
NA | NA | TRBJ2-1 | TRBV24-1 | CATSDSGRDFNEQFF | TGTGCCACCAGTGATTCCGGCCGGGACTTCAATGAGCAGTTCTTC
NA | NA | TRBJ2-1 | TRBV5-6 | CASSTNQGFSYNEQFF | TGTGCCAGCAGCACTAACCAGGGGTTTTCCTACAATGAGCAGTTCTTC
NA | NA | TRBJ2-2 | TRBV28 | CASSLPTGELFF | TGTGCCAGCAGTCTCCCCACCGGGGAGCTGTTTTTT
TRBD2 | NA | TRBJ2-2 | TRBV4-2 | CASSQRLAGPSNTGELFF | TGTGCCAGCAGCCAGCGACTAGCGGGACCCTCGAACACCGGGGAGCTGTTTTTT
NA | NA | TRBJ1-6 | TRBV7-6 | CASSLATRDTPLHF | TGTGCCAGCAGCTTAGCTACTAGGGATACGCCCCTCCACTTT
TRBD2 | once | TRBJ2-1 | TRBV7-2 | CASSLRGSPNEQFF | TGTGCCAGCAGCTTACGCGGGAGTCCCAATGAGCAGTTCTTC
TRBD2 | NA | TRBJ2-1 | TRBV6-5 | CASRAGTSINEQFF | TGTGCCAGCAGGGCCGGGACTAGCATAAATGAGCAGTTCTTC
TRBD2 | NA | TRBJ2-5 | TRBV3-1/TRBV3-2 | CASSPTSGSAKTQYF | TGTGCCAGCAGCCCTACTAGCGGGAGCGCAAAGACCCAGTACTTC
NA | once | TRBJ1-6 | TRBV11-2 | CASSLDSAGGSPLHF | TGTGCCAGCAGCTTAGATTCGGCGGGGGGCTCACCCCTCCACTTT
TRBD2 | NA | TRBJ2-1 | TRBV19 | CASSILAGGRNEQFF | TGTGCCAGTAGTATTCTAGCGGGGGGGAGGAATGAGCAGTTCTTC
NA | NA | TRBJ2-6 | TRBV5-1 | CASSFGSSGANVLTF | TGCGCCAGCAGCTTTGGTAGCTCTGGGGCCAACGTCCTGACTTTC
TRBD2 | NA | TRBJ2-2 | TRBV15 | CATSRERGVATGELFF | TGTGCCACCAGCAGAGAACGGGGGGTGGCGACCGGGGAGCTGTTTTTT
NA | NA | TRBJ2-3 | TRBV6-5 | CASRRTASPDTQYF | TGTGCCAGCAGGAGGACTGCCTCGCCAGATACGCAGTATTTT
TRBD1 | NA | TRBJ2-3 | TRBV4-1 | CASSQGQVTDTQYF | TGCGCCAGCAGCCAGGGACAGGTCACAGATACGCAGTATTTT
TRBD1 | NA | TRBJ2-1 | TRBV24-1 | CATSEGQGLSSNEQFF | TGTGCCACCAGTGAAGGACAGGGGCTGTCTTCCAATGAGCAGTTCTTC
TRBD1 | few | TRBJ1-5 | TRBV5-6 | CASSPGTGRSQPQHF | TGTGCCAGCAGCCCCGGGACAGGGAGGTCTCAGCCCCAGCATTTT
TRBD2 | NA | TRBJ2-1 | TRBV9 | CASSPGASGDPNEQFF | TGTGCCAGCAGCCCGGGCGCTAGCGGAGACCCCAATGAGCAGTTCTTC
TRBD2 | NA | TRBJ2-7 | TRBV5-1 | CASSWGTSGRKRSDEQYF | TGCGCCAGCAGCTGGGGGACTAGCGGGAGAAAACGGAGCGACGAGCAGTACTTC
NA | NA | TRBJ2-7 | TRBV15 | CATSRDSVSSYEQYF | TGTGCCACCAGCAGAGATTCGGTGAGCTCCTACGAGCAGTACTTC
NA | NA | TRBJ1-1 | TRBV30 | CAKKENTPGTEAFF | TGTGCCAAAAAGGAAAACACTCCGGGGACTGAAGCTTTCTTT
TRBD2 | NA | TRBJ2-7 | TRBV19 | CASSIKGSSGSSYEQYF | TGTGCCAGTAGTATAAAGGGGAGTAGCGGGAGTTCCTACGAGCAGTACTTC
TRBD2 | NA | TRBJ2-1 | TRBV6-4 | CASPTGLAGNEQFF | TGTGCCAGCCCTACGGGACTAGCGGGGAATGAGCAGTTCTTC